Presented here are 14 T cell receptor beta chains from one specimen sequenced in a study of cytomegalovirus exposure and HLA in healthy donors. Primers included in the PCR were 60 Vbeta and 13 Jbeta primers. TCRdb keeps only in-frame clones here, not all; method: immunoSEQ multiplex PCR. The table shows approximately 100,000 clones, with 55% to 75% occurring only once. Sequenced: PBMCs. The receptors shown here come from a woman in her seventies in good health and CMV-seropositive.

The gene calls are TRBV7-6 and TRBJ2-1, with 15 bases lining up with TRBD2. Germline CDR1 reads SGHVS; CDR2 reads FNYEAQ. The CDR3 spans 17 residues. V dropped 4 bases and J dropped 7; count of bases not matched to a gene: 8. This CDR3 reads CASSSRTSGGAGNEQFF. CDR3 bases: TGTGCCAGCAGCTCCCGGACTAGCGGGGGGGCCGGGAATGAGCAGTTCTTC.

The sample holds a few counts of this clone. The V gene is TRBV18, the J gene TRBJ1-4; D might be TRBD1 (5 bases). Trimming removed 1 base from V and 8 bases from J, with 5 bases in between. The CDR3 is made up of 12 amino acids. Germline loops: CDR1 KGHSH, CDR2 LQKENI. The CDR3 region has the DNA TGTGCCAGCTCACCACAGGGGGAAAAACTGTTTTTT. Its translation is CASSPQGEKLFF.

This sequence joins TRBV5-4 and TRBJ2-5; D is unresolved. Deletions cut 2 bases from V and 3 bases from J, with 8 bases between. CDR3 length equals 13 residues. Germline assignment: CDR1 SGHNT and CDR2 YYREEE (reference sequence). In nucleotides, the CDR3 is TGTGCCAGCAGCTTCCTACCCAAAGAGACCCAGTACTTC. Protein product: CASSFLPKETQYF.

This chain joins TRBV5-4 and TRBJ2-7, with TRBD2 matching 13 bases. This CDR3 is 16 amino acids long. From germline, CDR1 is SGHNT and CDR2 YYREEE (reference sequence). The trim removed 0 bases at V and 2 bases at J, leaving 2 bases unmatched. For the CDR3, the DNA is TGTGCCAGCAGCTTGGGGACTAGCGGGGGCCCCTACGAGCAGTACTTC. Amino acid sequence: CASSLGTSGGPYEQYF.

This rearrangement joins TRBV7-3 to TRBJ1-1; 7 bases are a match to TRBD1. Germline trimming cut 5 bases from V and 2 bases from J; bases unmatched to any gene: 8. CDR1 SGHTA and CDR2 FQGTGA come from the germline V gene. CDR3 length equals 15 residues. The CDR3 is CASSLQGFKNTEAFF. The CDR3 nucleotides read TGTGCCAGCAGCCTACAGGGGTTCAAAAACACTGAAGCTTTCTTT.

The chain links TRBV4-1 to TRBJ2-1; TRBD1 matches 10 bases. Germline assignment: CDR1 MGHRA and CDR2 YSYEKL. CDR3 length: 16 amino acids. With 6 bases clipped from V and 1 base from J, the junction kept 6 bases outside the gene matches. CDR3 loop: CASSPTGQGSYNEQFF. CDR3 coding DNA: TGCGCCAGCAGTCCTACGGGACAGGGGTCCTACAATGAGCAGTTCTTC.

V usage is TRBV27 and J usage is TRBJ1-6, with 9 bases fitting TRBD1. V lost 7 bases, J lost 5 bases, and 6 bases stayed unmatched. The CDR3 has 15 residues. Germline CDR1 and CDR2: MNHEY and SMNVEV (reference sequence). CDR3 loop: CASTRTGANNSPLHF. CDR3 nucleotide sequence: TGTGCCAGCACTAGGACAGGGGCGAATAATTCACCCCTCCACTTT.

This chain joins TRBV7-8 and TRBJ1-5; tentatively, D is TRBD1 (6 bases). CDR3 size: 15 residues. CDR1 SGHVS and CDR2 FQNEAQ come from the germline V gene. V lost 1 base and J lost 2, with 9 bases in between. In nucleotides, the CDR3 is TGTGCCAGCAGCTTAGTGGCAGGGGGCAATCAGCCCCAGCATTTT. This codes for CASSLVAGGNQPQHF.

The genes are TRBV7-9 and TRBJ2-1, with D perhaps matching TRBD1 (7 bases). Germline values: CDR1 SEHNR, CDR2 FQNEAQ (reference sequence). The CDR3 runs 15 residues. The ends were cut back, 5 bases at V and 5 bases at J, with 16 bases in the middle. The CDR3 nucleotides read TGTGCCAGCAGCCCGCGACAGGGAGGCCACAATGAGCAGTTCTTC. Translated, it gives CASSPRQGGHNEQFF.

The CDR3 loop is CASSVQEGLNTEAFF. The CDR3 DNA reads TGTGCCAGCTCGGTACAGGAGGGATTAAACACTGAAGCTTTCTTT. The V call is TRBV18, the J call TRBJ1-1; D perhaps matches TRBD1 (5 bases). Trimming took off 6 bases at V and 2 bases at J, with 16 bases between the two ends. CDR3 size: 15 residues. Germline V gene data show CDR1 as KGHSH and CDR2 as LQKENI.

This sequence joins TRBV7-2 and TRBJ2-5, with 7 bases fitting TRBD1. The trim removed 5 bases at V and 5 bases at J, leaving 5 bases unmatched. This CDR3 is 13 amino acids long. CDR1 is SGHTA and CDR2 is FQGNSA in the germline V gene. Here the CDR3 reads CASSATGVETQYF. CDR3 coding DNA: TGTGCCAGCAGCGCTACAGGGGTGGAGACCCAGTACTTC. The complete variable domain, with remaining parts taken from reference TRBV7-2 and TRBJ2-5, reads GAGVSQSPSNKVTEKGKDVELRCDPISGHTALYWYRQSLGQGLEFLIYFQGNSAPDKSGLPSDRFSAERTGGSVSTLTIQRTQQEDSAVYLCASSATGVETQYFGPGTRLLVL.

The chain carries TRBV30 and TRBJ2-5; 7 bases map to TRBD1. CDR3 length: 11 residues. Germline-derived CDR1 and CDR2 are GTSNPN and SVGIG (reference sequence). Germline trimming cut 5 bases from V and 5 bases from J; bases unmatched to any gene: 2. DNA for the CDR3: TGTGCCTGGGGGACAGCGGAGACCCAGTACTTC. Protein product: CAWGTAETQYF.

This chain connects TRBV6-5 to TRBJ1-1; D remains unclear. V was cut by 6 bases and J by 6 bases, with 20 bases left in between. Germline CDR1 MNHEY, CDR2 SVGAGI. The CDR3 has 15 residues. Here the CDR3 reads CASSPPGVLKPEAFF. DNA of the CDR3: TGTGCCAGCAGCCCCCCCGGGGTCTTGAAACCTGAAGCTTTCTTT.

This clone was observed a few times. The chain uses TRBV7-2 and TRBJ2-3, with 7 nucleotides matching TRBD2. After removal of 1 base from V and 4 bases from J, the junction contained 2 bases not matched to a gene. Germline-derived CDR1 and CDR2 are SGHTA and FQGNSA. This CDR3 spans 14 amino acids. The CDR3 nucleotides are TGTGCCAGCAGCTTAGGACTAGCTTCAGATACGCAGTATTTT. Its protein is CASSLGLASDTQYF.